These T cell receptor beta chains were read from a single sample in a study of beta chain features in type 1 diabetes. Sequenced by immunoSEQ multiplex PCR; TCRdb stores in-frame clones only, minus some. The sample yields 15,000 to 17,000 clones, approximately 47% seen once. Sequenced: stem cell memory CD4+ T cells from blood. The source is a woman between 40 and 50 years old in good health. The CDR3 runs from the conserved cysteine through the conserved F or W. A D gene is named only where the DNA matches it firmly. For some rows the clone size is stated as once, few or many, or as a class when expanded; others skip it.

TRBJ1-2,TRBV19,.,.,CASSIPTVTNYGYTF,TGTGCCAGTAGTATTCCGACAGTTACTAACTATGGCTACACCTTC
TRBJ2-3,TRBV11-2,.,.,CASSLAPGTDTQYF,TGTGCCAGCAGCTTAGCTCCGGGCACAGATACGCAGTATTTT
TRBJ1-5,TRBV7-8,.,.,CASGARGTPYSNQPQHF,TGTGCCAGCGGTGCTAGGGGCACCCCTTATAGCAATCAGCCCCAGCATTTT
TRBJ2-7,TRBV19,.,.,CASRTDRAPYEQYF,TGTGCCAGTAGGACCGACAGAGCCCCCTACGAGCAGTACTTC
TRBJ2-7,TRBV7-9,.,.,CASSPTGAVSYEQYF,TGTGCCAGCAGCCCTACTGGGGCAGTGTCCTACGAGCAGTACTTC
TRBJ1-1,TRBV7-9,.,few,CASSPGGDTEAFF,TGTGCCAGCAGCCCGGGGGGTGATACTGAAGCTTTCTTT
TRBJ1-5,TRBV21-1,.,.,CASSTHHIQGQMGSNQPQHF,TGTGCCAGCAGCACCCATCATATCCAGGGGCAAATGGGTAGCAATCAGCCCCAGCATTTT
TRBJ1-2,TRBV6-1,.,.,CASSELAGRDYGYTF,TGTGCCAGCAGTGAATTGGCAGGGCGCGACTATGGCTACACCTTC
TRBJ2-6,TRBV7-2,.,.,CASSPTTGLVNVLTF,TGTGCCAGCAGCCCGACGACAGGTTTGGTCAACGTCCTGACTTTC
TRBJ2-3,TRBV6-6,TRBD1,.,CASRSRDRGTDTQYF,TGTGCCAGCAGAAGCCGGGACAGGGGCACAGATACGCAGTATTTT
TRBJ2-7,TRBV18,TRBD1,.,CASSPVGGNARGYEQYF,TGTGCCAGCTCACCGGTCGGCGGTAATGCCAGGGGGTACGAGCAGTACTTC
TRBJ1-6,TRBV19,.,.,CASSIQPRGSSSPLHF,TGTGCCAGTAGTATACAGCCTCGTGGTTCTAGTTCACCCCTCCACTTT
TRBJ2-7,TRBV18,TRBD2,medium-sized,CASSPPGGAYEQYF,TGTGCCAGCTCACCACCGGGAGGGGCCTACGAGCAGTACTTC
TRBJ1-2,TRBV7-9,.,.,CASSSRGGGTVVNRGYTF,TGTGCCAGCAGCTCGCGGGGAGGAGGGACTGTGGTCAATCGGGGCTACACCTTC
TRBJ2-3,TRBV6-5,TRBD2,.,CASRSGITTTQYF,TGTGCCAGCCGGAGCGGGATAACTACTACGCAGTATTTT
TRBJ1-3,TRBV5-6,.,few,CASSDTGFLSGNTIYF,TGTGCCAGCAGTGATACAGGGTTTCTCTCTGGAAACACCATATATTTT
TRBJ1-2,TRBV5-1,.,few,CASSPGGGIDYGYTF,TGCGCCAGCAGCCCGGGTGGAGGGATTGACTATGGCTACACCTTC
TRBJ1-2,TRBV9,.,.,CASSAYGSSLYGYTF,TGTGCCAGCAGCGCCTACGGTTCGTCGCTCTATGGCTACACCTTC
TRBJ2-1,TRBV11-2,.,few,CASSLGASGNNEQFF,TGTGCCAGCAGCTTGGGGGCCTCTGGCAACAATGAGCAGTTCTTC
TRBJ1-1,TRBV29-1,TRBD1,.,CSVAQGGSNTEAFF,TGCAGCGTGGCCCAGGGGGGTTCGAACACTGAAGCTTTCTTT
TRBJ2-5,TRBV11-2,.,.,CASSLSRGETQYF,TGTGCCAGCAGCTTATCCAGGGGTGAGACCCAGTACTTC
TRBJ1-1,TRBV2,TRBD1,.,CASIDRGLTEAFF,TGTGCCAGCATAGACAGGGGATTGACTGAAGCTTTCTTT
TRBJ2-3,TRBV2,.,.,CASSEQGWDTQYF,TGTGCCAGCAGTGAACAGGGGTGGGATACGCAGTATTTT
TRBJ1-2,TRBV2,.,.,CASSVGGGHYGYTF,TGTGCCAGCAGTGTTGGGGGGGGGCATTATGGCTACACCTTC
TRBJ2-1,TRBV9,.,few,CASSVDQGVEQFF,TGTGCCAGCAGCGTAGACCAGGGCGTTGAGCAGTTCTTC
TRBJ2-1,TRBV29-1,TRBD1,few,CSVEGDRGGNNEQFF,TGCAGCGTTGAAGGGGACAGGGGAGGAAACAATGAGCAGTTCTTC
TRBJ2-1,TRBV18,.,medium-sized,CASSPSRDTDQFF,TGTGCCAGCTCACCGTCACGGGACACCGATCAGTTCTTC
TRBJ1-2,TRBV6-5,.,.,CASSYSGRDRGYTF,TGTGCCAGCAGTTACTCGGGCCGGGATCGAGGCTACACCTTC
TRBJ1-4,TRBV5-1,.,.,CASRAGTGIEKLFF,TGCGCCAGCAGGGCCGGAACAGGGATTGAAAAACTGTTTTTT
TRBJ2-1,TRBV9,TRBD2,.,CASSTRSSGGDNEQFF,TGTGCCAGCAGCACCAGATCTAGCGGGGGGGACAATGAGCAGTTCTTC
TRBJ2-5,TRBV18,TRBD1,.,CASSPGDRASSETQYF,TGTGCCAGCTCACCGGGGGACAGGGCGAGCTCGGAGACCCAGTACTTC
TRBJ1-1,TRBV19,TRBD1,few,CASSMGTGEAFF,TGTGCCAGTAGTATGGGGACAGGTGAAGCTTTCTTT